These 21 T cell receptor beta chains originate from one sample sequenced in a study of T cell repertoires in cytomegalovirus infection. Each CDR3 protein gets one entry after TCRdb re-called the reads with MiXCR. The sample carries a few hundred thousand distinct CDR3 sequences, about 18% recorded once. The sequencing input was CD8+ T cells from PBMCs. The receptors derive from a human donor in good health (CMV status not recorded). Some clones in this sample may be carry-over from other donors' samples.

This CDR3 is CASSVPLLALGANVLTF. The CDR3 nucleotides read TGTGCCAGTAGTGTGCCCTTACTAGCGCTTGGGGCCAACGTCCTGACTTTC. This rearrangement joins TRBV19 to TRBJ2-6; 7 bases fit TRBD2. The CDR3 covers 17 residues. The germline V gene has CDR1 LNHDA and CDR2 SQIVND (reference sequence). V lost 5 bases and J lost 3; bases outside the gene matches: 10.

This clonotype was recorded at least ten times. The chain has TRBV12-3 or TRBV12-4 and TRBJ1-5; TRBD1 is a possible D gene (6 bases). This CDR3 is built from 16 residues. With 3 bases removed from V and 0 bases from J, the gap between germline ends came to 12 bases. In DNA form, the CDR3 reads TGTGCCAGCAGTTTCGGGACACGTTATAGCAATCAGCCCCAGCATTTT. This codes for CASSFGTRYSNQPQHF.

A few counts support this clonotype. The rearrangement uses TRBV6-2 or TRBV6-3 and TRBJ2-2; perhaps TRBD2 as D (5 bases). Germline lookup yields CDR1 MNHEY and CDR2 SVGEGT. Between the trimmed V and J ends, which lost 8 bases and 3 bases, there was a span of 13 bases. CDR3 length equals 14 residues. The CDR3 region is CASYVPRDTGELFF. The CDR3 DNA reads as TGTGCCAGCTATGTACCGAGGGACACCGGGGAGCTGTTTTTT.

The CDR3 here is CASSRDRTNTGELFF. The CDR3 DNA is TGCGCCAGCAGCCGGGACAGGACTAACACCGGGGAGCTGTTTTTT. The V and J genes are TRBV5-1 and TRBJ2-2; 8 positions agree with TRBD1. Germline-derived CDR1 and CDR2 are SGHRS and YFSETQ. The CDR3 sequence is 15 residues long. Trimming took 4 bases from V and 2 from J; bases not matched to a gene: 4. The variable domain in full, with the rest retrieved from reference TRBV5-1 and TRBJ2-2, is KAGVTQTPRYLIKTRGQQVTLSCSPISGHRSVSWYQQTPGQGLQFLFEYFSETQRNKGNFPGRFSGRQFSNSRSEMNVSTLELGDSALYLCASSRDRTNTGELFFGEGSRLTVL.

This clonotype showed up just a few times. J is TRBJ1-1 and V is TRBV29-1, with no clear D. V dropped 4 bases and J dropped 8 bases, with 11 bases sitting between them. This CDR3 has 11 amino acids. Per germline, CDR1 SQVTM and CDR2 ANQGSEA. The CDR3 protein is CSVAQGSEAFF. The CDR3 DNA is TGCAGCGTTGCTCAAGGGAGCGAAGCTTTCTTT. Full variable domain (rest looked up from reference TRBV29-1 and TRBJ1-1): SAVISQKPSRDICQRGTSLTIQCQVDSQVTMMFWYRQQPGQSLTLIATANQGSEATYESGFVIDKFPISRPNLTFSTLTVSNMSPEDSSIYLCSVAQGSEAFFGQGTRLTVV.

The chain is built from TRBV7-4 and TRBJ2-5; 9 bases line up with TRBD1. CDR1 is SGHVT, CDR2 SQSDAQ, per germline. The CDR3 length is 14 residues. J gave up 5 bases and V 5 bases, and 6 bases lay outside the gene matches. The CDR3 is CASSITGGAETQYF. DNA of the CDR3: TGTGCCAGCAGCATAACAGGGGGCGCGGAGACCCAGTACTTC.

V gene TRBV18 combines with J gene TRBJ1-1, with no clear D. V lost 3 bases to trimming and J lost 0 bases, with 14 bases between them. Germline V lookup: CDR1 KGHSH, CDR2 LQKENI. This CDR3 is built from 16 residues. The chain's CDR3 is CASSPRRGPMNTEAFF. CDR3 sequence (DNA): TGTGCCAGCTCACCGCGCCGAGGCCCGATGAACACTGAAGCTTTCTTT.

This clonotype was found many times. For the CDR3, the DNA is TGTGCCAGCAGTGAAGGGGGGGTGAGGGAGCAGTACTTC. Translated, it gives CASSEGGVREQYF. The chain combines TRBV2 with TRBJ2-7; D is possibly TRBD2 (6 bases). The CDR3 extends over 13 amino acids. Looked up from germline, CDR1 is SNHLY and CDR2 is FYNNEI. V dropped 1 base and J dropped 7 bases, with 11 bases sitting between them. Complete variable domain (other parts from reference TRBV2 and TRBJ2-7): EPEVTQTPSHQVTQMGQEVILRCVPISNHLYFYWYRQILGQKVEFLVSFYNNEISEKSEIFDDQFSVERPDGSNFTLKIRSTKLEDSAMYFCASSEGGVREQYFGPGTRLTVT.

This clonotype was recorded at least ten times. The chain links TRBV11-3 to TRBJ1-1, with 7 bases lining up with TRBD1. V shed 4 bases and J 9 bases; nucleotides not matched to a gene: 5. This CDR3 has 12 residues. Germline CDR1 reads SGHNT; CDR2 reads YENEEA. The CDR3 nucleotides read TGTGCCAGCAGCTCAGAGGGACAGCAAGCTTTCTTT. This translates into CASSSEGQQAFF.

This sequence joins TRBV11-1 and TRBJ1-2, with D unresolved. The CDR3 runs to 15 residues. The V gene lost 5 bases and the J gene lost 0 bases, with 13 bases spanning the gap. Germline V CDR1 and CDR2: SGHAT, FQDESV (reference sequence). The chain's CDR3 is CASSRKDTANYGYTF. CDR3 DNA: TGTGCCAGCAGCCGAAAAGATACAGCTAACTATGGCTACACCTTC.

This clonotype came up many times. This sequence joins TRBV5-6 and TRBJ2-6; D is unresolved. Germline V gene data show CDR1 as SGHDT and CDR2 as YYEEEE. The CDR3 loop spans 14 amino acids. Trimming left V 0 bases short and J 2 bases short, with 3 bases between. The CDR3 sequence is CASSLAAGANVLTF. The DNA for the CDR3 is TGTGCCAGCAGCTTGGCTGCTGGGGCCAACGTCCTGACTTTC. Drawing the rest from reference TRBV5-6 and TRBJ2-6, the complete variable domain is DAGVTQSPTHLIKTRGQQVTLRCSPKSGHDTVSWYQQALGQGPQFIFQYYEEEERQRGNFPDRFSGHQFPNYSSELNVNALLLGDSALYLCASSLAAGANVLTFGAGSRLTVL.

The CDR3 region is CSAPRRGGREVSIQYF. The DNA for the CDR3 is TGCAGTGCTCCCCGGAGAGGTGGCCGGGAGGTGTCGATTCAGTACTTC. The chain couples TRBV20-1 to TRBJ2-4; TRBD2 matches 7 bases. J was trimmed by 10 bases and V by 5 bases; bases with no gene match: 20. This CDR3 has 16 residues. CDR1 is DFQATT and CDR2 is SNEGSKA in the germline V gene (reference sequence).

This clonotype was observed at least ten times. V and J are TRBV12-3 or TRBV12-4 and TRBJ1-3; D unclear. V lost 6 bases to trimming and J lost 8 bases, with 11 bases between them. The CDR3 is 12 residues long. The CDR3 nucleotides are TGTGCCAGCAGACCCGGGGATGACACCATATATTTT. It translates to CASRPGDDTIYF.

This clonotype appeared a few times. J is TRBJ2-3 and V is TRBV6-2 or TRBV6-3, with 11 bases fitting TRBD2. Looked up from germline, CDR1 is MNHEY and CDR2 is SVGEGT. This CDR3 contains 17 residues. With 0 bases clipped from V and 6 bases from J, the junction kept 8 bases outside the gene matches. CDR3 bases: TGTGCCAGCAGTTACTCGACTAGCGGGGCACCGATGGATACGCAGTATTTT. This translates into CASSYSTSGAPMDTQYF.

In this sample, this clonotype turned up a few times. The chain carries TRBV7-9 and TRBJ1-2, with TRBD1 as a possible D gene (6 bases). From germline, CDR1 is SEHNR and CDR2 FQNEAQ (reference sequence). Trimming removed 5 bases at V and 8 bases at J, with 27 bases between. The length of the CDR3 is 17 residues. CDR3 DNA: TGTGCCAGCAGCGTGACAGGATCTCGACGGGTGGAATGGGGCTACACCTTC. Its translation: CASSVTGSRRVEWGYTF.

This clonotype came up many times. The V gene is TRBV6-1, the J gene TRBJ1-1; possibly TRBD1 for D (5 bases). V lost 4 bases, J lost 3 bases, and 15 bases lay in between. This CDR3 contains 15 residues. Germline V gene lookup returns CDR1 MNHNS and CDR2 SASEGT. This CDR3 reads CASSVVGEGHTEAFF. CDR3 nucleotide sequence: TGTGCCAGCAGTGTTGTAGGGGAAGGGCACACTGAAGCTTTCTTT.

This clonotype showed up just once. CDR3 DNA sequence: TGCGCCAGCAGCCAAAAAGGCAGACAGGGCCGGCGGAATAGCAATCAGCCCCAGCATTTT. As protein: CASSQKGRQGRRNSNQPQHF. This rearrangement joins TRBV4-3 to TRBJ1-5, with TRBD1 matching over 7 bases. Germline V CDR1 and CDR2: LGHNA, YSLEER. The CDR3 length is 20 residues. The V and J ends lost 2 bases and 0 bases, in that order; junction bases with no gene match: 16.

The rearrangement joins TRBV20-1 to TRBJ2-5; 10 bases are a match to TRBD2. The CDR3 is 15 residues long. The V segment lost 1 base and the J segment 5 bases; nucleotides outside the gene matches: 7. Per germline, CDR1 DFQATT and CDR2 SNEGSKA (reference sequence). In DNA form, the CDR3 reads TGCAGTGCTAGAGTGATAGCGGGGGGCGAGGAGACCCAGTACTTC. Its protein product is CSARVIAGGEETQYF.

Ten or more counts support this clonotype. The rearrangement joins TRBV28 to TRBJ2-4; 8 positions match TRBD2. There are 18 residues in the CDR3. Trimming cost V 3 bases and J 0 bases; bases outside gene matches: 10. Germline lookup yields CDR1 MDHEN and CDR2 SYDVKM. CDR3 in amino acids: CASSFPRGGGLAKNIQYF. The CDR3 DNA reads TGTGCCAGCAGTTTCCCTCGGGGCGGGGGGTTAGCCAAAAACATTCAGTACTTC.

The chain uses TRBV20-1 and TRBJ1-3; D is uncertain. The length of the CDR3 is 15 residues. Germline V gene sequence: CDR1 DFQATT, CDR2 SNEGSKA (reference sequence). The germline V and J ends were trimmed by 2 bases and 4 bases, with 15 bases remaining between them. The CDR3 nucleotides read TGCAGTGCTAGATTTTTCGAGGGTGAAGGAAACACCATATATTTT. This gives the protein CSARFFEGEGNTIYF.

The table lists this clonotype with a few counts. CDR3 in DNA: TGTGCCAGCAGTCTACGTCCCCAGGGGCCCCAGCCCCAGCATTTT. Amino acids: CASSLRPQGPQPQHF. This sequence joins TRBV28 and TRBJ1-5; D may be TRBD1 (6 bases). Per germline, CDR1 MDHEN and CDR2 SYDVKM. The CDR3 has 15 residues. V was pared by 5 bases and J by 7 bases, with 18 bases between.